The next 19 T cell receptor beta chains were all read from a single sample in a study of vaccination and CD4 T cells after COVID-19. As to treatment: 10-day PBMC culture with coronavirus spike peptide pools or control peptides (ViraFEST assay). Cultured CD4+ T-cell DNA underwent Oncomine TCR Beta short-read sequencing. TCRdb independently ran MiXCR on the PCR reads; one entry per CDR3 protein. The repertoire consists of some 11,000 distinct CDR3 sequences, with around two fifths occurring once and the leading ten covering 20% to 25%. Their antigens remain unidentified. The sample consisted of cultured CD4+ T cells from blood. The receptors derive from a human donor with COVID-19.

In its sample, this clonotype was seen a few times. CDR3 sequence: CASSYKVWETQYF. The DNA for the CDR3 is TGTGCCAGCAGTTACAAGGTTTGGGAGACCCAGTACTTC. The chain has TRBV6-5 and TRBJ2-5, with D unresolved. The CDR3 totals 13 residues. V was pared by 2 bases and J by 5 bases, with 9 bases between. The germline gives CDR1 MNHEY, CDR2 SVGAGI.

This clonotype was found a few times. DNA for the CDR3: TGCAGTGCTGTACGGCAGACTGAAGCTTTCTTT. It translates to CSAVRQTEAFF. This rearrangement joins TRBV20-1 to TRBJ1-1; D is uncertain. Trimming left V 5 bases short and J 5 bases short, with 9 bases between. The CDR3 is 11 amino acids. Per germline, CDR1 DFQATT and CDR2 SNEGSKA (reference sequence).

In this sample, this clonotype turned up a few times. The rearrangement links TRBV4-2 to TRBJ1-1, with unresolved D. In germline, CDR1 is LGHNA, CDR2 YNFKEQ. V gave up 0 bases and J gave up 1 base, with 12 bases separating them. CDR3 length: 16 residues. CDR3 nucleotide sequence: TGTGCCAGCAGCCAAGATAGTGAGAGGCGGAACACTGAAGCTTTCTTT. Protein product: CASSQDSERRNTEAFF.

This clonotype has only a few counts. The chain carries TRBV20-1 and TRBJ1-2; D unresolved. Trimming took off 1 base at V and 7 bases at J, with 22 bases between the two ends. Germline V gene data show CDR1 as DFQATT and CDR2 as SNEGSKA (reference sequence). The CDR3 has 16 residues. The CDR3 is CSARVPGTALTGGYTF. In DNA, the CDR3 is TGCAGTGCTAGAGTTCCGGGAACGGCGTTAACTGGTGGCTACACCTTC.

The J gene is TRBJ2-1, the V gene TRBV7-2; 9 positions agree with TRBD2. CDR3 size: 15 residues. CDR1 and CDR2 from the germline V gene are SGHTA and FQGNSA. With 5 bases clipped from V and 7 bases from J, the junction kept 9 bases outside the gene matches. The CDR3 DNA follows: TGTGCCAGCAGCACGTTGGCTAGCGGGAAAAATGAGCAGTTCTTC. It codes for CASSTLASGKNEQFF.

The CDR3 region is CASRGPVSSGNTIYF. CDR3 sequence (DNA): TGTGCCAGCAGGGGACCCGTCTCCTCTGGAAACACCATATATTTT. The V gene is TRBV2, the J gene TRBJ1-3; tentative D call: TRBD1 (5 bases). The CDR3 contains 15 residues. CDR1 and CDR2 from the germline V gene are SNHLY and FYNNEI. Trimming took off 6 bases at V and 0 bases at J, with 12 bases between the two ends.

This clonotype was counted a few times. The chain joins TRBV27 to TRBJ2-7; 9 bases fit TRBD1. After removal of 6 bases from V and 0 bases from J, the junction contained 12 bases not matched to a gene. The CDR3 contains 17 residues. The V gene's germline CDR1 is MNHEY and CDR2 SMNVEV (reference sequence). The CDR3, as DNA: TGTGCCAGCAGCCGGGACAGGGCGCGGGTAAGCTCCTACGAGCAGTACTTC. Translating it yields CASSRDRARVSSYEQYF.

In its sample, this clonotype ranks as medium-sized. The CDR3 loop reads CATSGRASTEAFF. The CDR3, as DNA: TGTGCCACCAGCGGCAGGGCGAGTACTGAAGCTTTCTTT. The V and J genes are TRBV15 and TRBJ1-1; possibly TRBD1 for D (5 bases). Germline CDR1 reads LNHNV; CDR2 reads YYDKDF (reference sequence). V was shortened by 5 bases and J by 5 bases, with 12 bases between the two germline ends. The CDR3 contains 13 residues.

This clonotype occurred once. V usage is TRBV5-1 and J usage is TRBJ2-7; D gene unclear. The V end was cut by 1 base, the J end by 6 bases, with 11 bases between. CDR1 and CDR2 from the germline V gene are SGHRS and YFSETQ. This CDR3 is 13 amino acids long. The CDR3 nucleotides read TGCGCCAGCAGCTTGTCCTCGACGGGCGAGCAGTACTTC. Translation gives CASSLSSTGEQYF.

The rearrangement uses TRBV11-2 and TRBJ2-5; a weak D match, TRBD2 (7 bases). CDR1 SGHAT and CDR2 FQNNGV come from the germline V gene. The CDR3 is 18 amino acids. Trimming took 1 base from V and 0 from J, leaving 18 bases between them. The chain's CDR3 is CASSLGGRGARNQETQYF. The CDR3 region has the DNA TGTGCCAGCAGCTTAGGAGGGAGGGGGGCACGAAACCAAGAGACCCAGTACTTC.

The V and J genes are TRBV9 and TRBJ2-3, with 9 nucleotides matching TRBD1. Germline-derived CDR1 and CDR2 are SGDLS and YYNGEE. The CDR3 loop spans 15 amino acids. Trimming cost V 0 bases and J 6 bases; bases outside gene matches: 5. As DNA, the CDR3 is TGTGCCAGCAGCGTAGGGGACAGGGAATGGGATACGCAGTATTTT. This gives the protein CASSVGDREWDTQYF.

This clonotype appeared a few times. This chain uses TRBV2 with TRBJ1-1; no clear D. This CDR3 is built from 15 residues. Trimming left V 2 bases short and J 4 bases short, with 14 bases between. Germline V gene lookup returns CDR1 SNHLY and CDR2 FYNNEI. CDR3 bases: TGTGCCAGCAGTGAACTACAGCGCTTCGGCACTGAAGCTTTCTTT. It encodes CASSELQRFGTEAFF.

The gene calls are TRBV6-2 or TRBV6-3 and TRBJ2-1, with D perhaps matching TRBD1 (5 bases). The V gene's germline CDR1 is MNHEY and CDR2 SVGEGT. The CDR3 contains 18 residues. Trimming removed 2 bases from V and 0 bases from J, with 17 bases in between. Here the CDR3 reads CASSYVQAHPSSYNEQFF. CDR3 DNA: TGTGCCAGCAGTTACGTACAGGCCCATCCGAGCTCCTACAATGAGCAGTTCTTC.

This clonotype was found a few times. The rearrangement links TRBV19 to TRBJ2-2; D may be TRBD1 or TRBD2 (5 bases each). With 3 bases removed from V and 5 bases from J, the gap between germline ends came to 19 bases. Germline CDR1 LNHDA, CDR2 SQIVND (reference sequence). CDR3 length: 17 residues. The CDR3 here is CASSIWQGDFDTGELFF. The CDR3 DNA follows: TGTGCCAGTAGTATCTGGCAGGGAGATTTTGATACCGGGGAGCTGTTTTTT.

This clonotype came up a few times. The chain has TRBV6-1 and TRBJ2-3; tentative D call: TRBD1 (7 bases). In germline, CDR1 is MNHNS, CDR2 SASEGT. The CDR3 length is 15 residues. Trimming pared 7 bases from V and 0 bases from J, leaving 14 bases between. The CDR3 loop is CASTGGGGSTDTQYF. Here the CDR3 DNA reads TGTGCCAGCACTGGAGGGGGCGGGAGCACAGATACGCAGTATTTT.

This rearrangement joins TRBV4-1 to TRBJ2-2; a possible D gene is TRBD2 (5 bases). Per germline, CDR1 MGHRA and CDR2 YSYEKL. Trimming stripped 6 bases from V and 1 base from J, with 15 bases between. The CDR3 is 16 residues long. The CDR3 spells CASSPPQRWNTGELFF. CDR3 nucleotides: TGCGCCAGCAGTCCCCCCCAGCGGTGGAACACCGGGGAGCTGTTTTTT.

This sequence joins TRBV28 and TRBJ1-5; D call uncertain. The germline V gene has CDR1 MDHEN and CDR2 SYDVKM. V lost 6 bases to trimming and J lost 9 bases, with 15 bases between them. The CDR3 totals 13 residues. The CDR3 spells CASSPGMGLPQHF. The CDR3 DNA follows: TGTGCCAGCAGCCCGGGGATGGGCCTGCCCCAGCATTTT.

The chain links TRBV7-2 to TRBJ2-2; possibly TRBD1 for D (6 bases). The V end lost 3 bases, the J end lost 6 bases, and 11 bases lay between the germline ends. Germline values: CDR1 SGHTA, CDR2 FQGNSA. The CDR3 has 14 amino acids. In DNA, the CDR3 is TGTGCCAGCAGCTTGCAGGGGAAGGCCGGGGAGCTGTTTTTT. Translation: CASSLQGKAGELFF.

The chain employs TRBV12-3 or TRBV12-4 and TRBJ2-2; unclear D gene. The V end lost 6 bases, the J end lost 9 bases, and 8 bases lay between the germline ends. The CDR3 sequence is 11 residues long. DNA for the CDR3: TGTGCCAGCAGCCCGCTTAGGGAGCTGTTTTTT. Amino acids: CASSPLRELFF.